This T cell receptor (beta chain) comes out of a study of cytomegalovirus exposure and HLA in healthy donors. Study-level background: A preliminary data release comprised 91 million or so unique TCRs obtained from HLA-typed donors. Study findings and constraints: The study labeled 150 to 200 TCR beta chains cytomegalovirus-associated. When presence/absence was analysed, sequencing depth was taken to be roughly uniform across donors. Trimming of TCR beta V- and J-genes showed a link, identified in a later analysis, to a missense DCLRE1C variant.

Primers for the PCR totalled 60 Vbeta and 13 Jbeta. The data were produced by immunoSEQ multiplex PCR, yet TCRdb's version contains in-frame clones alone and is incomplete. The profile shows some 170,000 clones, roughly three quarters of them singletons. To note about this clone: Antigen: not known.

V gave up 6 bases and J gave up 0 bases, with 13 bases separating them. Looked up from germline, CDR1 is SGHRS and CDR2 is YFSETQ. This CDR3 contains 15 residues. This rearrangement joins TRBV5-1 to TRBJ2-1, with TRBD2 as a possible D gene (5 bases). This TCR came from a man aged 18 to 35 in good health and CMV-seropositive. Sequenced sample: PBMCs. The CDR3 here is CASTPLGSSYNEQFF. DNA for the CDR3: TGCGCCAGCACACCGCTAGGGAGCTCCTACAATGAGCAGTTCTTC.